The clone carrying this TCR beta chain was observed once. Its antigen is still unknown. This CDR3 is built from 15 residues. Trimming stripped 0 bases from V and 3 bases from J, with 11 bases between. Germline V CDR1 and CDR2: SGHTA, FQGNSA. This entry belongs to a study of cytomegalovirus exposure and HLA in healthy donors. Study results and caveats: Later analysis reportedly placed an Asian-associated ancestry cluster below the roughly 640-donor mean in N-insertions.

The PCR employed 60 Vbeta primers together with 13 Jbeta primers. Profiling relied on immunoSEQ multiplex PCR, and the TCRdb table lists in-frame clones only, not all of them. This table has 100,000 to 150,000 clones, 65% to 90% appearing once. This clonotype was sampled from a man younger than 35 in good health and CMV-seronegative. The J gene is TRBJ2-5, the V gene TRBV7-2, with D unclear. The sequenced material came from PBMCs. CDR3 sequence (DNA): TGTGCCAGCAGCTTAGCGCTTGGCAAGAAAGAGACCCAGTACTTC. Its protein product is CASSLALGKKETQYF.